These 25 T cell receptor beta chains came from one sample sequenced in a study of cytomegalovirus exposure and HLA in healthy donors (dated by TCRdb to 2016 to 2017). Library prep was done by the immunoSEQ multiplex PCR assay. A mixture of 60 forward primers for TCR Vbeta segments and 13 reverse primers for TCR Jbeta segments was used in the multiplex PCR. TCRdb limited this immuneACCESS table to in-frame rearrangements with V and J called. A share of clones is missing; checked studies link under half to unresolved V genes, and the rest is unexplained. This sample lists 150,000 to 200,000 clones; just under 80% were detected once. The ten most abundant clones make up about a tenth of the sample. The sequenced sample was PBMCs. The receptors were gathered from a man aged 18 to 30 in good health and CMV-seropositive.

The chain combines TRBV9 with TRBJ2-1; D might be TRBD2 (7 bases). Germline loops: CDR1 SGDLS, CDR2 YYNGEE. The length of the CDR3 is 15 residues. V was shortened by 3 bases and J by 10 bases, with 20 bases between the two germline ends. In DNA, the CDR3 is TGTGCCAGCAGCGCCCGAGTGGGGGGGCCAGGAGAGCAGTTCTTC. Translating gives CASSARVGGPGEQFF.

This chain links TRBV2 with TRBJ1-4, with unresolved D. The ends were cut back, 3 bases at V and 8 bases at J, with 10 bases in the middle. This CDR3 region has 13 residues. Germline lookup yields CDR1 SNHLY and CDR2 FYNNEI. The CDR3 sequence is CASSEKAGEKLFF. CDR3 nucleotides: TGTGCCAGCAGTGAGAAGGCGGGGGAAAAACTGTTTTTT. Looking up the rest from reference TRBV2 and TRBJ1-4 gives the full variable domain: EPEVTQTPSHQVTQMGQEVILRCVPISNHLYFYWYRQILGQKVEFLVSFYNNEISEKSEIFDDQFSVERPDGSNFTLKIRSTKLEDSAMYFCASSEKAGEKLFFGSGTQLSVL.

Notes on this clone: Other DNA sequences in the sample encode the same CDR3. This sequence joins TRBV6-4 and TRBJ2-2; D possibly corresponds to TRBD2 (6 bases). V was clipped by 2 bases and J by 2 bases, with 6 bases between them. Germline CDR1 and CDR2: MRHNA and SNTAGT. The CDR3 totals 14 residues. CDR3 loop: CASSDGTNTGELFF. The CDR3 DNA reads as TGTGCCAGCAGTGACGGGACTAACACCGGGGAGCTGTTTTTT.

The CDR3 sequence: CASSPRGAGEGHTDTQYF. The CDR3, as DNA: TGTGCCAGCAGCCCCCGGGGAGCGGGAGAGGGTCACACAGATACGCAGTATTTT. The J gene is TRBJ2-3, the V gene TRBV7-9; 8 bases map to TRBD2. Trimming removed 5 bases from V and 2 bases from J; junction bases left unmatched: 15. Per germline, CDR1 SEHNR and CDR2 FQNEAQ (reference sequence). CDR3 size: 18 residues.

The V gene is TRBV7-6, the J gene TRBJ2-7, with 8 bases identical to TRBD1. This CDR3 spans 14 amino acids. Per the germline V gene, CDR1 is SGHVS and CDR2 is FNYEAQ. V gave up 4 bases and J gave up 1 base; unmatched junction bases: 3. In DNA form, the CDR3 reads TGTGCCAGCAGCTCCTGGACAGGGTCCTACGAGCAGTACTTC. Its translation: CASSSWTGSYEQYF. The entire variable domain, with the rest obtained from reference TRBV7-6 and TRBJ2-7, is as follows: GAGVSQSPRYKVTKRGQDVALRCDPISGHVSLYWYRQALGQGPEFLTYFNYEAQQDKSGLPNDRFSAERPEGSISTLTIQRTEQRDSAMYRCASSSWTGSYEQYFGPGTRLTVT.

This clone was detected a few times. This rearrangement joins TRBV11-3 to TRBJ2-3; TRBD2 might be the D (6 bases). Deletions cut 2 bases from V and 0 bases from J, with 9 bases between. Germline CDR1 reads SGHNT; CDR2 reads YENEEA. This CDR3 has 15 amino acids. The CDR3 sequence: CASSLFGGSTDTQYF. The CDR3 nucleotides read TGTGCCAGCAGCTTATTCGGGGGTAGCACAGATACGCAGTATTTT.

This chain connects TRBV9 to TRBJ2-2, with 9 bases aligning to TRBD2. The CDR3 extends over 16 amino acids. Per the germline V gene, CDR1 is SGDLS and CDR2 is YYNGEE. Trimming took 0 bases from V and 3 from J; bases not matched to a gene: 3. CDR3 bases: TGTGCCAGCAGCGTAGACCTAGCGGGGTACACCGGGGAGCTGTTTTTT. Translation gives CASSVDLAGYTGELFF.

The table lists this clone with a count of one. The CDR3 DNA sequence: TGCGCCAGCAGCCAACCGGGGGTGGGCTACGAGCAGTACTTC. It specifies CASSQPGVGYEQYF. The chain is built from TRBV4-1 and TRBJ2-7; D possibly corresponds to TRBD2 (6 bases). Trimming left V 2 bases short and J 3 bases short, with 11 bases between. The CDR3 length is 14 residues. Germline values: CDR1 MGHRA, CDR2 YSYEKL.

This chain uses TRBV6-5 with TRBJ1-1; 7 bases map to TRBD1. V was clipped by 6 bases and J by 6 bases; unmatched bases: 13. CDR1 MNHEY and CDR2 SVGAGI come from the germline V gene. The CDR3 extends over 15 amino acids. The DNA of the CDR3 is TGTGCCAGCAGGCCCGGGACAGATCGAGGCGCTGAAGCTTTCTTT. Protein: CASRPGTDRGAEAFF.

This clone has a single count. This rearrangement joins TRBV7-2 to TRBJ2-7, with D perhaps matching TRBD1 (5 bases). Germline V gene lookup returns CDR1 SGHTA and CDR2 FQGNSA. CDR3 length: 15 residues. V gave up 5 bases and J gave up 3 bases, with 17 bases separating them. The chain's CDR3 is CASSLGWQGGYEQYF. The DNA of the CDR3 is TGTGCCAGCAGCCTAGGGTGGCAGGGCGGCTACGAGCAGTACTTC.

The genes are TRBV30 and TRBJ2-5; 11 bases map to TRBD2. This CDR3 comprises 14 residues. CDR1 is GTSNPN, CDR2 SVGIG, per germline (reference sequence). With V trimmed by 3 bases and J by 4 bases, 4 bases remained unmatched. CDR3 loop: CAWSTSGRGETQYF. The CDR3 coding sequence is TGTGCCTGGAGCACTAGCGGGAGAGGAGAGACCCAGTACTTC.

This rearrangement joins TRBV7-6 to TRBJ2-2; no reliable D call. The ends were cut back, 4 bases at V and 4 bases at J, with 16 bases in the middle. The CDR3 spans 16 residues. CDR1 is SGHVS, CDR2 FNYEAQ, per germline. The CDR3 spells CASSSQVPGLTGELFF. CDR3 coding DNA: TGTGCCAGCAGCTCCCAAGTTCCTGGGCTCACCGGGGAGCTGTTTTTT.

This chain joins TRBV7-9 and TRBJ2-1; 7 nucleotides line up with TRBD1. This CDR3 contains 15 residues. Trimming cost V 4 bases and J 8 bases; bases outside gene matches: 11. Germline V gene sequence: CDR1 SEHNR, CDR2 FQNEAQ (reference sequence). The CDR3 DNA is TGTGCCAGCAGCTCAAACAGGGGAAGAATGGATGAGCAGTTCTTC. Amino acids: CASSSNRGRMDEQFF.

About this clone itself: This CDR3 is missing its conserved last phenylalanine or tryptophan, likely due to a read error. The chain carries TRBV10-3 and TRBJ1-6; D not certain. Trimming cost V 3 bases and J 8 bases, with 8 bases left between them. This CDR3 is 13 amino acids long. From germline, CDR1 is ENHRY and CDR2 SYGVKD. As DNA, the CDR3 is TGTGCCATCAGTGACTCCCGGGATTCACCCCTCCACCTT. Protein product: CAISDSRDSPLHL.

J is TRBJ1-2 and V is TRBV29-1; D not resolved. Trimming stripped 3 bases from V and 5 bases from J, with 13 bases between. CDR3 size: 13 residues. Per germline, CDR1 SQVTM and CDR2 ANQGSEA. The CDR3: CSVEVSGSYGYTF. CDR3 bases: TGCAGCGTTGAGGTGTCGGGTTCTTATGGCTACACCTTC. Drawing the rest from reference TRBV29-1 and TRBJ1-2, the complete variable domain is SAVISQKPSRDICQRGTSLTIQCQVDSQVTMMFWYRQQPGQSLTLIATANQGSEATYESGFVIDKFPISRPNLTFSTLTVSNMSPEDSSIYLCSVEVSGSYGYTFGSGTRLTVV.

The rearrangement joins TRBV28 to TRBJ2-1; D perhaps matches TRBD1 (5 bases). Deletions cut 5 bases from V and 9 bases from J, with 20 bases between. CDR1 MDHEN and CDR2 SYDVKM come from the germline V gene. This CDR3 region has 15 residues. The CDR3 DNA follows: TGTGCCAGCAGTGAGCACTGGACATCGGCAATTGAGCAGTTCTTC. This gives the protein CASSEHWTSAIEQFF. Full variable domain (rest looked up from reference TRBV28 and TRBJ2-1): DVKVTQSSRYLVKRTGEKVFLECVQDMDHENMFWYRQDPGLGLRLIYFSYDVKMKEKGDIPEGYSVSREKKERFSLILESASTNQTSMYLCASSEHWTSAIEQFFGPGTRLTVL.

The chain combines TRBV13 with TRBJ1-2, with D possibly being TRBD1 (5 bases). V lost 5 bases, J lost 7 bases, and 17 bases lay in between. The CDR3 is made up of 14 amino acids. CDR1 is PRHDT, CDR2 FYEKMQ, per germline (reference sequence). The CDR3: CASSPGGGTSGYTF. The CDR3 DNA reads as TGTGCCAGCAGCCCGGGGGGAGGCACGAGTGGCTACACCTTC.

The CDR3 nucleotides read TGCGCCAGCAGCTCAGAGACAGTAAACTATGGCTACACCTTC. Protein: CASSSETVNYGYTF. V is TRBV5-1 and J is TRBJ1-2, with D possibly matching TRBD1 (5 bases). The CDR3 is 14 amino acids. The germline CDR1 and CDR2 sequences are SGHRS and YFSETQ. Deletions cut 3 bases from V and 2 bases from J, with 11 bases between.

This clone was counted a single time. The chain links TRBV5-8 to TRBJ1-2, with D possibly TRBD1 on 6 matching bases. Germline values: CDR1 SGHTS, CDR2 YDEGEE. The CDR3 spans 12 residues. Trimming removed 1 base from V and 8 bases from J, with 9 bases in between. The CDR3 is CASSLTGKGYTF. The CDR3, as DNA: TGTGCCAGCAGCTTGACAGGGAAAGGCTACACCTTC.

A remark on this clone: The identical CDR3 is also encoded by other nucleotide sequences in the sample. J is TRBJ2-1 and V is TRBV5-4; TRBD1 matches at 7 bases. Germline CDR1 reads SGHNT; CDR2 reads YYREEE (reference sequence). The CDR3 length is 12 residues. V dropped 4 bases and J dropped 9; count of bases not matched to a gene: 4. The CDR3 here is CASSTGTAEQFF. The CDR3 DNA is TGTGCCAGCAGCACCGGGACAGCTGAGCAGTTCTTC.

CDR3: CASSTDRGSYGYTF. The DNA of the CDR3 is TGCGCCAGCAGCACCGACAGGGGTTCCTATGGCTACACCTTC. This chain uses TRBV5-1 with TRBJ1-2, with 8 nucleotides matching TRBD1. Germline lookup yields CDR1 SGHRS and CDR2 YFSETQ. The CDR3 runs 14 residues. J lost 4 bases, V lost 4 bases, and 6 bases had no gene match.

The J gene is TRBJ2-3, the V gene TRBV13; TRBD2 aligns across 13 bases. Looked up from germline, CDR1 is PRHDT and CDR2 is FYEKMQ (reference sequence). V was pared by 3 bases and J by 2 bases, with 5 bases of the junction left unmatched. This CDR3 has 17 residues. The CDR3 protein is CASSFRGLAGFTDTQYF. CDR3 DNA sequence: TGTGCCAGCAGCTTCCGGGGACTAGCGGGATTCACAGATACGCAGTATTTT.

A single count supports this clone. This chain uses TRBV6-6 with TRBJ2-5; 7 bases fit TRBD1. Germline lookup yields CDR1 MNHNY and CDR2 SVGAGI (reference sequence). The CDR3 is 12 residues long. V trimming: 6 bases; J trimming: 7 bases; junction bases outside the gene matches: 5. Here the CDR3 DNA reads TGTGCCAGCAGCCCCGCAGGGGGGACCCAGTACTTC. Translating gives CASSPAGGTQYF.

V is TRBV9 and J is TRBJ1-2; the D gene is possibly TRBD1 (6 bases). The CDR3 runs to 14 residues. With 3 bases removed from V and 2 bases from J, the gap between germline ends came to 11 bases. Germline loops: CDR1 SGDLS, CDR2 YYNGEE. The CDR3 nucleotides are TGTGCCAGCAGCGCCCCAACAGGGAACTATGGCTACACCTTC. Its protein product is CASSAPTGNYGYTF.

The genes are TRBV6-1 and TRBJ2-1; no reliable D call. Trimming removed 4 bases from V and 0 bases from J, with 13 bases in between. The CDR3 loop spans 16 amino acids. Germline loops: CDR1 MNHNS, CDR2 SASEGT. The CDR3 DNA reads as TGTGCCAGCAGTGCACTCCCTGCTTCCTCCTACAATGAGCAGTTCTTC. Protein sequence: CASSALPASSYNEQFF.